This TCR beta chain was documented in a study of cytomegalovirus exposure and HLA in healthy donors. Broader study findings: Earlier analysis yielded a pattern in which most TCR beta V segments were productive about 87% or about 30% of the time. When analyzed later, the rates of TCR association showed variation by HLA locus, with DRB1 the most and HLA-C the fewest. Researchers reportedly found TCR beta sequences accurately predicted most subjects' HLA-A and HLA-B alleles.

In the case of this clone: The antigen is not known.

Amplification used 60 Vbeta primers and 13 Jbeta primers. TCRdb's copy holds only in-frame clones and misses some; the assay was immunoSEQ multiplex PCR. This table has about 170,000 clones, approximately 88% appearing once. The receptor was derived from a boy aged 2 to 9 in good health and CMV-seronegative. Input material: PBMCs.

CDR3 DNA sequence: TGTGCCAGCAGCCCCGGAGGGCCGAACACTGAAGCTTTCTTT. Its translation is CASSPGGPNTEAFF. The J gene is TRBJ1-1, the V gene TRBV5-4, with D unclear. V was trimmed by 4 bases and J by 1 base, leaving 11 bases between them. There are 14 residues in the CDR3. Germline V gives CDR1 SGHNT, CDR2 YYREEE (reference sequence).